Following are 3 T cell receptor beta chains from one sample sequenced in a study of blood T cell repertoires in COVID-19. Assay: immunoSEQ multiplex PCR; the TCRdb copy retains only in-frame clones and omits some. The table has some 150,000 clones, roughly 76% seen once; the top ten hold roughly 8.4%. The sequenced sample was peripheral blood. These receptors originate from a human donor with acute or convalescent COVID-19. The donor label of this sample is uncertain.

The table lists this clone with a few counts. J is TRBJ1-5 and V is TRBV4-2, with 8 bases that match TRBD1. Looked up from germline, CDR1 is LGHNA and CDR2 is YNFKEQ. This CDR3 spans 15 amino acids. After removal of 5 bases from V and 6 bases from J, the junction contained 9 bases not matched to a gene. In DNA form, the CDR3 reads TGTGCCAGCAGCTCCAGTGGACAGGGAACTCAGCCCCAGCATTTT. Protein: CASSSSGQGTQPQHF.

The chain links TRBV11-2 to TRBJ2-7; a weak D match, TRBD1 (5 bases). Trimming took 5 bases from V and 3 from J, leaving 14 bases between them. This CDR3 has 14 amino acids. From germline, CDR1 is SGHAT and CDR2 FQNNGV. For the CDR3, the DNA is TGTGCCAGCAGCAGGGGAAGTTATGGCTACGAGCAGTACGTC. Residues: CASSRGSYGYEQYV.

This clone occurred a few times. The V and J genes are TRBV12-3 or TRBV12-4 and TRBJ1-1; D is unclear. The CDR3 has 13 residues. Trimming removed 3 bases at V and 11 bases at J, with 16 bases between. This CDR3 is CASSFGRGAGAFF. Here the CDR3 DNA reads TGTGCCAGCAGTTTTGGCCGGGGAGCGGGGGCTTTCTTT.